Below, 9 T cell receptor beta chains from the same sample are listed, as sequenced in a study of CD8 T cells in ankylosing spondylitis. Study-level points and caveats: A motif of under ten highly homologous TCR beta variants was seen as apparently characteristic of ankylosing spondylitis blood.

TCRdb re-derived calls from the 5' RACE reads in MiXCR, one entry per CDR3 protein. The sample consists of over 600,000 distinct CDR3 sequences, around 17% of them appearing once. Antigens for these TCRs are unknown. The material sequenced was blood, either unsorted or a sorted T cell fraction (not recorded which). All receptors derive from a male donor with ankylosing spondylitis.

This clonotype has more than one count but fewer than ten. This chain connects TRBV5-1 to TRBJ1-1, with D unclear. The CDR3 has 15 amino acids. The germline CDR1 and CDR2 sequences are SGHRS and YFSETQ. Trimming cost V 4 bases and J 4 bases, with 17 bases left between them. CDR3 in amino acids: CASSLFSDLGTEAFF. For the CDR3, the DNA is TGCGCCAGCAGCCTCTTTTCGGACCTAGGCACTGAAGCTTTCTTT.

The V gene is TRBV5-1, the J gene TRBJ2-3; D not resolved. The germline V gene has CDR1 SGHRS and CDR2 YFSETQ. Trimming took 2 bases from V and 3 from J, leaving 7 bases between them. The CDR3 totals 13 residues. The CDR3 sequence is CASSFDGTDTQYF. For the CDR3, the DNA is TGCGCCAGCAGCTTCGACGGTACAGATACGCAGTATTTT.

This clonotype was seen repeatedly, ten times or more. The rearrangement uses TRBV5-1 and TRBJ2-7, with D perhaps TRBD1 (6 bases). The CDR3 is made up of 13 amino acids. V was shortened by 2 bases and J by 7 bases, with 13 bases between the two germline ends. Germline V CDR1 and CDR2: SGHRS, YFSETQ. CDR3 sequence: CASSLGQPSEQYF. The CDR3 DNA follows: TGCGCCAGCAGCTTAGGACAGCCGAGTGAGCAGTACTTC.

The table lists this clonotype with a few counts. The J gene is TRBJ1-1, the V gene TRBV20-1, with D maybe TRBD1 (6 bases). Germline V lookup: CDR1 DFQATT, CDR2 SNEGSKA (reference sequence). CDR3 length: 15 residues. V was shortened by 0 bases and J by 0 bases, with 11 bases between the two germline ends. The CDR3 loop reads CSAREYRDLNTEAFF. CDR3 nucleotide sequence: TGCAGTGCTAGAGAGTACAGGGACCTGAACACTGAAGCTTTCTTT.

The chain is built from TRBV27 and TRBJ1-5; D remains ambiguous. Trimming shortened V by 6 bases and J by 2 bases, and 17 bases separated the two germline ends. Germline values: CDR1 MNHEY, CDR2 SMNVEV (reference sequence). The CDR3 consists of 16 residues. The CDR3 loop reads CASSPEWGFGNQPQHF. The CDR3 DNA follows: TGTGCCAGCAGCCCTGAATGGGGATTTGGCAATCAGCCCCAGCATTTT.

The genes are TRBV6-5 and TRBJ2-7, with TRBD1 as a possible D gene (7 bases). The CDR3 totals 15 residues. V shed 2 bases and J shed 1 base, with 12 bases lying between them. Germline assignment: CDR1 MNHEY and CDR2 SVGAGI. CDR3 amino acids: CASSYGRGQSYEQYF. CDR3 DNA: TGTGCCAGCAGTTACGGGCGGGGACAGTCCTACGAGCAGTACTTC.

There are many counts of this clonotype. The CDR3 protein is CASSLWGLNGGELFF. The CDR3 coding sequence is TGTGCCAGCAGTTTATGGGGATTGAACGGCGGGGAGCTGTTTTTT. The chain carries TRBV28 and TRBJ2-2; the D is unclear. Germline CDR1 reads MDHEN; CDR2 reads SYDVKM. The V end was cut by 0 bases, the J end by 7 bases, with 12 bases between. There are 15 residues in the CDR3.

The chain carries TRBV13 and TRBJ1-1; D gene uncertain. The CDR3 consists of 14 residues. Germline CDR1 PRHDT, CDR2 FYEKMQ (reference sequence). Trimming shortened V by 3 bases and J by 4 bases, and 12 bases separated the two germline ends. Written as DNA, the CDR3 is TGTGCCAGCAGCTTTAATATTGGGGTCACTGAAGCTTTCTTT. This gives the protein CASSFNIGVTEAFF.

The sample holds a few counts of this clonotype. The CDR3 region has the DNA TGCGCCAGCAGCTATCCGGGACTAGCGGGGACCTACAATGAGCAGTTCTTC. Residues: CASSYPGLAGTYNEQFF. The V gene is TRBV5-1, the J gene TRBJ2-1; 13 positions match TRBD2. Looked up from germline, CDR1 is SGHRS and CDR2 is YFSETQ. The CDR3 is 17 amino acids. Unmatched junction bases numbered 5, after V lost 3 bases and J lost 2 bases. Full variable domain (remainder filled in from reference TRBV5-1 and TRBJ2-1): KAGVTQTPRYLIKTRGQQVTLSCSPISGHRSVSWYQQTPGQGLQFLFEYFSETQRNKGNFPGRFSGRQFSNSRSEMNVSTLELGDSALYLCASSYPGLAGTYNEQFFGPGTRLTVL.